This paragraph reports one T cell receptor (beta chain). Its antigen remains unidentified. V lost 4 bases, J lost 1 base, and 22 bases lay in between. The CDR3 extends over 18 amino acids. The germline gives CDR1 SGHRS, CDR2 YFSETQ. Clones were read by immunoSEQ multiplex PCR, and TCRdb kept only the in-frame ones, dropping some. The sample lists some 190,000 clones, about 89% seen once, with 7.2% in the top ten. The sample belongs to a study of cytomegalovirus exposure and HLA in healthy donors. Study results and limitations: Through in vitro validation, a few CMV-associated chains were shown to be specific for CMV antigens. The authors listed 164 TCR beta chains as cytomegalovirus-associated. Most TCR sequences were rare, but some public TCRs occurred in many donors.

The sample comprised PBMCs. The rearrangement joins TRBV5-1 to TRBJ2-3; a possible D gene is TRBD2 (6 bases). This receptor was taken from a man aged 25 to 40 in good health and CMV-seropositive. The DNA of the CDR3 is TGCGCCAGCAGCGCCCCCCCACTAGCCCTCCTTGGCACAGATACGCAGTATTTT. Its protein product is CASSAPPLALLGTDTQYF.